The present entry profiles one TCR beta chain with its context. Its antigen is unknown. The sample comes from a study of spatial heterogeneity in lung cancer. Noted time point: blood at routine non-recurrence follow-up after resection. Whole RNA, isolated from tumor, nontumor lung or frozen PBMC, was sequenced without prior sorting. TCRdb re-called the 5' RACE reads with MiXCR, one entry per CDR3 protein. The sample consists of more than 40,000 distinct CDR3 sequences, under 25% of them appearing once. Regarding the study as a whole: Resection blood, more than follow-up blood, showed ubiquitous expanded tumor TCRs.

Source: PBMCs, taken at follow-up. The TCR originated in a female donor with early-stage non-small cell lung cancer.

CDR3 in DNA: TGTGCCAGCAGTCAGGGCTATGAGCAGTTCTTC. This encodes CASSQGYEQFF. The chain couples TRBV28 to TRBJ2-1; tentative D call: TRBD1 (5 bases). This CDR3 spans 11 amino acids. Germline V CDR1 and CDR2: MDHEN, SYDVKM. Trimming removed 5 bases at V and 8 bases at J, with 7 bases between.